Given below is one T cell receptor beta chain in context. As yet, its antigen is unknown. This record belongs to a study of monozygotic twins with cystic fibrosis. Turning to the study itself: Library input was approximately 2.7 micrograms of fragmented DNA, with approximately 15 PCR cycles.

The data were produced by immunoSEQ multiplex PCR, yet TCRdb's version contains in-frame clones alone and is incomplete. Seen here are around 30,000 clones, just over 95% observed once, and the top ten hold over 0.15%. Study-level points and caveats: Low clonality (median about 0.0095) suggested a mostly naive repertoire. J usage was most co-twin-similar in 8 of 16 pairs, V in 13.

Per germline, CDR1 SGHRS and CDR2 YFSETQ. V was shortened by 1 base and J by 3 bases, with 17 bases between the two germline ends. The CDR3 totals 16 residues. The sample comprised blood. The receptor's source is a girl aged 2 to 10 with cystic fibrosis. This sequence joins TRBV5-1 and TRBJ2-7; no clear D. The CDR3 is CASSLPPTRAYYEQYF. As DNA, the CDR3 is TGCGCCAGCAGCTTGCCGCCTACTCGCGCGTACTACGAGCAGTACTTC. Full variable domain (outside the CDR3, taken from reference TRBV5-1 and TRBJ2-7): KAGVTQTPRYLIKTRGQQVTLSCSPISGHRSVSWYQQTPGQGLQFLFEYFSETQRNKGNFPGRFSGRQFSNSRSEMNVSTLELGDSALYLCASSLPPTRAYYEQYFGPGTRLTVT.